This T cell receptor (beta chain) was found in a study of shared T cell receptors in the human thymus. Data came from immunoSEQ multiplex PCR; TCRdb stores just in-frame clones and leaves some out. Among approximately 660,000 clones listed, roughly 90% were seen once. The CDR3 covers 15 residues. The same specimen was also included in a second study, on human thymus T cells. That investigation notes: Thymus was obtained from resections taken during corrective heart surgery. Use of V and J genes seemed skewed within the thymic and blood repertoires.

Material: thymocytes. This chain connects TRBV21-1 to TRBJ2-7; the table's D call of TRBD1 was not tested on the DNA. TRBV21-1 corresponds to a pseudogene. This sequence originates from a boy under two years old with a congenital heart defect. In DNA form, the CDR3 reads TGTGCCAGTCACTCCGGGACAGGGTCCTCCTACGAGCAGTACTTC. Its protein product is CASHSGTGSSYEQYF.